The 3 T cell receptor beta chains listed next were all sequenced from one sample in a study of T cell clones after liver transplantation. TCRdb's copy holds only in-frame clones and misses some; the assay was immunoSEQ multiplex PCR. Of more than 5,000 clones in the sample, 79% were seen once. Sequenced material: CD8+ T cells from blood, taken 24 months after liver transplant. The receptors derive from a human patient who received a liver transplant. T cells may partly derive from the graft donor.

This chain uses TRBV9 with TRBJ1-5; D is possibly TRBD1 (5 bases). V dropped 3 bases and J dropped 5 bases, with 15 bases sitting between them. Germline V CDR1 and CDR2: SGDLS, YYNGEE. The CDR3 has 15 residues. CDR3 DNA: TGTGCCAGCAGCGATACGGGGGATCCCCATCAGCCCCAGCATTTT. Protein sequence: CASSDTGDPHQPQHF.

The rearrangement uses TRBV6-4 and TRBJ2-1, with 11 positions matching TRBD2. CDR1 MRHNA and CDR2 SNTAGT come from the germline V gene. The V gene end was trimmed by 0 bases and the J gene end by 10 bases; junction bases not matched to a gene: 8. The CDR3 contains 16 residues. CDR3 sequence: CASSDSSSGGKYEQFF. In DNA, the CDR3 is TGTGCCAGCAGTGACTCGTCTAGCGGGGGGAAGTACGAGCAGTTCTTC.

This clone is deemed medium-sized. Other DNA sequences in the same sample also yield this CDR3. The chain recombines TRBV30 with TRBJ2-7; D gene uncertain. The CDR3 consists of 12 residues. V dropped 5 bases and J dropped 1 base, with 9 bases sitting between them. Germline-derived CDR1 and CDR2 are GTSNPN and SVGIG (reference sequence). The CDR3 is CAWGLGSYEQYF. The CDR3 region has the DNA TGTGCCTGGGGGCTCGGGTCCTACGAGCAGTACTTC.